A single sample is the source of the 28 T cell receptor beta chains below, sequenced in a study of cytomegalovirus exposure and HLA in healthy donors. Vbeta (60) and Jbeta (13) primers were used in the PCR. The repertoire was sequenced with immunoSEQ multiplex PCR; TCRdb's copy has only in-frame clones and lacks some. The data hold approximately 180,000 clones, with about three quarters observed a single time. The specimen was PBMCs. The receptors here all came from a woman in her 30s in good health and CMV-seropositive.

Concerning this clone itself: In the same sample, other DNA sequences code for this CDR3. The rearrangement uses TRBV11-3 and TRBJ2-3; tentatively, D is TRBD2 (5 bases). Trimming took off 1 base at V and 9 bases at J, with 8 bases between the two ends. CDR3 length: 12 residues. Germline loops: CDR1 SGHNT, CDR2 YENEEA. In DNA, the CDR3 is TGTGCCAGCAGCTTAGTTAGCGACACGCAGTATTTT. Its protein is CASSLVSDTQYF. Combining the CDR3 with reference TRBV11-3 and TRBJ2-3 gives the whole variable domain EAGVVQSPRYKIIEKKQPVAFWCNPISGHNTLYWYLQNLGQGPELLIRYENEEAVDDSQLPKDRFSAERLKGVDSTLKIQPAELGDSAVYLCASSLVSDTQYFGPGTRLTVL.

The CDR3 bases are TGTGCCTGGAGTGACAGGGGGCGGAATCAGCCCCAGCATTTT. Translating gives CAWSDRGRNQPQHF. The chain uses TRBV30 and TRBJ1-5; 9 bases map to TRBD1. The ends lost 1 base at V and 4 bases at J; junction bases unmatched: 2. The CDR3 runs to 14 residues. Germline CDR1 reads GTSNPN; CDR2 reads SVGIG (reference sequence).

The chain is built from TRBV10-3 and TRBJ2-2; tentative D call: TRBD2 (6 bases). The CDR3 is 14 amino acids. Trimming pared 8 bases from V and 2 bases from J, leaving 12 bases between. Germline values: CDR1 ENHRY, CDR2 SYGVKD. This chain's CDR3 is CAIEAAGNTGELFF. The CDR3 nucleotides read TGTGCCATCGAAGCGGCGGGAAACACCGGGGAGCTGTTTTTT.

The chain combines TRBV30 with TRBJ1-1; a weak D match, TRBD1 (6 bases). Trimming took off 2 bases at V and 8 bases at J, with 12 bases between the two ends. CDR1 is GTSNPN and CDR2 is SVGIG in the germline V gene (reference sequence). The CDR3 extends over 12 amino acids. CDR3 region: CAWSPLQGEAFF. The CDR3 nucleotides are TGTGCCTGGAGTCCGTTACAGGGCGAAGCTTTCTTT.

The chain has TRBV10-3 and TRBJ2-3; 8 nucleotides align to TRBD2. The V segment lost 4 bases and the J segment 2 bases; nucleotides outside the gene matches: 17. CDR1 ENHRY and CDR2 SYGVKD come from the germline V gene. The CDR3 sequence is 19 residues long. The CDR3 bases are TGTGCCATCAGTGGCGGGGGGTATGGGCTAGCGGACTACACAGATACGCAGTATTTT. It yields the protein CAISGGGYGLADYTDTQYF.

This sequence joins TRBV28 and TRBJ1-4, with D possibly matching TRBD1 (6 bases). This CDR3 comprises 17 residues. Germline V lookup: CDR1 MDHEN, CDR2 SYDVKM. The V gene lost 3 bases and the J gene lost 2 bases, with 16 bases spanning the gap. The CDR3: CASSFSPWGHTNEKLFF. The DNA for the CDR3 is TGTGCCAGCAGTTTTTCCCCTTGGGGACACACTAATGAAAAACTGTTTTTT.

This clone came up a few times. This chain connects TRBV30 to TRBJ2-7; D is undetermined. Germline CDR1 GTSNPN, CDR2 SVGIG (reference sequence). The V gene lost 1 base and the J gene lost 9 bases, with 10 bases spanning the gap. This CDR3 has 11 residues. CDR3 sequence: CAWSGGGGQYF. CDR3 nucleotide sequence: TGTGCCTGGAGTGGCGGTGGCGGGCAGTACTTC. The full variable domain, in which reference TRBV30 and TRBJ2-7 provide the parts outside the CDR3, is SQTIHQWPATLVQPVGSPLSLECTVEGTSNPNLYWYRQAAGRGLQLLFYSVGIGQISSEVPQNLSASRPQDRQFILSSKKLLLSDSGFYLCAWSGGGGQYFGPGTRLTVT.

The chain links TRBV5-1 to TRBJ2-3, with D possibly matching TRBD2 (6 bases). V was pared by 0 bases and J by 1 base, with 9 bases between. This CDR3 is built from 15 residues. The V gene's germline CDR1 is SGHRS and CDR2 YFSETQ. The CDR3 reads CASSLAGVGTDTQYF. The CDR3 nucleotides read TGCGCCAGCAGCTTGGCGGGAGTCGGCACAGATACGCAGTATTTT.

This chain links TRBV11-2 with TRBJ2-7; 10 nucleotides agree with TRBD1. Germline V gene sequence: CDR1 SGHAT, CDR2 FQNNGV. V lost 0 bases and J lost 3; bases outside the gene matches: 2. The CDR3 runs to 15 residues. CDR3 amino acids: CASSLDDRGHYEQYF. In DNA form, the CDR3 reads TGTGCCAGCAGCTTAGATGACAGGGGGCACTACGAGCAGTACTTC.

This clone was counted once. The rearrangement uses TRBV6-4 and TRBJ2-1, with TRBD1 identical over 7 bases. CDR3 length equals 14 residues. Losses at the gene ends were 6 bases for V and 6 bases for J; bases not matched to a gene: 8. CDR1 and CDR2 (germline): MRHNA, SNTAGT. The CDR3 sequence is CASRTGIGGNEQFF. The CDR3 DNA follows: TGTGCCAGCAGGACAGGGATAGGGGGCAATGAGCAGTTCTTC.

CDR3 region: CASSEASQETQYF. The CDR3 nucleotides are TGCGCCAGCAGTGAGGCCAGCCAAGAGACCCAGTACTTC. The chain links TRBV10-1 to TRBJ2-5; no definite D call. The CDR3 covers 13 residues. V lost 2 bases, J lost 1 base, and 5 bases lay in between. The V gene's germline CDR1 is WNHNN and CDR2 SYGVQD (reference sequence).

V usage is TRBV6-1 and J usage is TRBJ1-1; weak D call: TRBD1 (6 bases). Per germline, CDR1 MNHNS and CDR2 SASEGT. CDR3 length: 15 residues. V was cut by 5 bases and J by 2 bases, with 15 bases left in between. CDR3: CASSKRQVLNTEAFF. The CDR3 region has the DNA TGTGCCAGCAGTAAAAGACAGGTTCTAAACACTGAAGCTTTCTTT.

The chain uses TRBV10-3 and TRBJ1-5; perhaps TRBD1 as D (6 bases). The V end was cut by 3 bases, the J end by 5 bases, with 14 bases between. CDR1 and CDR2 (germline): ENHRY, SYGVKD. This CDR3 contains 15 residues. The CDR3 coding sequence is TGTGCCATCAGTGAATCGTCAGGGGTTGATCAGCCCCAGCATTTT. This codes for CAISESSGVDQPQHF.

The chain employs TRBV5-4 and TRBJ2-2; the match to TRBD2 covers 9 bases. The CDR3 contains 14 residues. V lost 4 bases and J lost 3; bases outside the gene matches: 1. Looked up from germline, CDR1 is SGHNT and CDR2 is YYREEE (reference sequence). The chain's CDR3 is CASSRTSDTGELFF. The CDR3 DNA reads TGTGCCAGCAGCAGGACTAGCGACACCGGGGAGCTGTTTTTT. The whole variable domain, filled in from reference TRBV5-4 and TRBJ2-2, reads ETGVTQSPTHLIKTRGQQVTLRCSSQSGHNTVSWYQQALGQGPQFIFQYYREEENGRGNFPPRFSGLQFPNYSSELNVNALELDDSALYLCASSRTSDTGELFFGEGSRLTVL.

The chain recombines TRBV15 with TRBJ2-1; TRBD1 is a possible D gene (6 bases). The CDR3 contains 15 residues. The germline V gene has CDR1 LNHNV and CDR2 YYDKDF (reference sequence). V shed 1 base and J shed 6 bases, with 13 bases lying between them. The CDR3 spells CATSRVGGSTNEQFF. The CDR3 nucleotides are TGTGCCACCAGCAGAGTTGGGGGCAGCACCAATGAGCAGTTCTTC.

This clone appeared a few times. This chain links TRBV6-1 with TRBJ2-2; 9 bases align to TRBD2. Germline trimming cut 8 bases from V and 7 bases from J; bases unmatched to any gene: 11. Looked up from germline, CDR1 is MNHNS and CDR2 is SASEGT. This CDR3 comprises 15 residues. The CDR3 loop is CASAASLAGLGELFF. The CDR3 DNA sequence: TGTGCCAGCGCTGCTTCCCTAGCGGGACTCGGGGAGCTGTTTTTT.

The chain has TRBV30 and TRBJ1-5, with D perhaps matching TRBD1 (6 bases). Germline CDR1 GTSNPN, CDR2 SVGIG (reference sequence). The CDR3 runs 13 residues. V lost 2 bases and J lost 5, with 10 bases in between. CDR3 sequence reads: CAWSRGGDQPQHF. CDR3 DNA sequence: TGTGCCTGGAGTCGAGGGGGGGATCAGCCCCAGCATTTT.

The rearrangement links TRBV11-3 to TRBJ2-1, with 13 bases that match TRBD2. There are 15 residues in the CDR3. The V gene end was trimmed by 2 bases and the J gene end by 11 bases; junction bases not matched to a gene: 6. Germline CDR1 is SGHNT and CDR2 is YENEEA. This chain's CDR3 is CASSLRTSGRPQQFF. In nucleotides, the CDR3 is TGTGCCAGCAGCTTAAGGACTAGCGGGAGACCCCAGCAGTTCTTC. The entire variable domain, with the rest obtained from reference TRBV11-3 and TRBJ2-1, is as follows: EAGVVQSPRYKIIEKKQPVAFWCNPISGHNTLYWYLQNLGQGPELLIRYENEEAVDDSQLPKDRFSAERLKGVDSTLKIQPAELGDSAVYLCASSLRTSGRPQQFFGPGTRLTVL.

The chain couples TRBV28 to TRBJ1-2; D is possibly TRBD1 (5 bases). V shed 7 bases and J shed 4 bases, with 10 bases lying between them. Germline loops: CDR1 MDHEN, CDR2 SYDVKM. The CDR3 runs 12 residues. The CDR3 nucleotides are TGTGCCAGCACAGGGTTGGGCTATGGCTACACCTTC. Translating gives CASTGLGYGYTF.

The chain couples TRBV5-1 to TRBJ2-1; 9 positions match TRBD1. Trimming removed 7 bases from V and 2 bases from J; junction bases left unmatched: 4. Germline loops: CDR1 SGHRS, CDR2 YFSETQ. The CDR3 loop spans 14 amino acids. DNA for the CDR3: TGCGCCAGCGCGGACAGGGGAACCTACAATGAGCAGTTCTTC. Protein product: CASADRGTYNEQFF.

The chain employs TRBV10-3 and TRBJ2-5; maybe TRBD1 (5 bases). The CDR3 contains 16 residues. The germline gives CDR1 ENHRY, CDR2 SYGVKD. V gave up 0 bases and J gave up 4 bases, with 15 bases separating them. DNA of the CDR3: TGTGCCATCAGTGAGTCACAGGTCGGAACGGGAGAGACCCAGTACTTC. Translated, it gives CAISESQVGTGETQYF.

With respect to this clone: Other DNA variants within this sample encode the same CDR3. The CDR3 DNA is TGCGCCAGCAGCTTGGGGCAGGGCCCCTACAATGAGCAGTTCTTC. It translates to CASSLGQGPYNEQFF. The chain recombines TRBV5-1 with TRBJ2-1; tentative D call: TRBD1 (5 bases). Germline V gene lookup returns CDR1 SGHRS and CDR2 YFSETQ. The CDR3 has 15 amino acids. Trimming shortened V by 0 bases and J by 2 bases, and 9 bases separated the two germline ends.

The V and J genes are TRBV7-3 and TRBJ2-1; 13 bases map to TRBD2. Germline values: CDR1 SGHTA, CDR2 FQGTGA. The CDR3 is made up of 16 amino acids. J gave up 7 bases and V 3 bases, and 6 bases lay outside the gene matches. CDR3 region: CASSFRLAGGRNEQFF. CDR3 sequence (DNA): TGTGCCAGCAGCTTCCGACTAGCGGGAGGTCGGAATGAGCAGTTCTTC. Using reference TRBV7-3 and TRBJ2-1 for the parts outside the CDR3, the full variable domain is GAGVSQTPSNKVTEKGKYVELRCDPISGHTALYWYRQSLGQGPEFLIYFQGTGAADDSGLPNDRFFAVRPEGSVSTLKIQRTERGDSAVYLCASSFRLAGGRNEQFFGPGTRLTVL.

V and J are TRBV28 and TRBJ1-1; 8 bases agree with TRBD1. The germline V gene encodes CDR1 MDHEN and CDR2 SYDVKM. The CDR3 runs 14 residues. The V and J ends lost 4 bases and 7 bases, in that order; junction bases with no gene match: 8. The chain's CDR3 is CASSYTGGIYEAFF. CDR3 in DNA: TGTGCCAGCAGTTACACAGGGGGAATATATGAAGCTTTCTTT.

This chain connects TRBV28 to TRBJ1-1; no firm D call. The CDR3 has 11 amino acids. Trimming removed 11 bases at V and 5 bases at J, with 12 bases between. Germline CDR1 MDHEN, CDR2 SYDVKM. CDR3 sequence (DNA): TGTGCCTCCCTTTGGGCGACTGAAGCTTTCTTT. It specifies CASLWATEAFF.

This clone turned up a few times. CDR3 amino acids: CASSEAGEANEQYF. The DNA of the CDR3 is TGTGCCAGCAGTGAAGCGGGAGAGGCGAACGAGCAGTACTTC. The rearrangement joins TRBV25-1 to TRBJ2-7, with 7 nucleotides matching TRBD2. The CDR3 consists of 14 residues. Trimming at V came to 2 bases and at J to 5 bases, leaving 6 bases not matched to a gene. Germline-derived CDR1 and CDR2 are MGHDK and SYGVNS.

The chain uses TRBV28 and TRBJ1-1; D is uncertain. Trimming left V 3 bases short and J 6 bases short, with 8 bases between. The germline gives CDR1 MDHEN, CDR2 SYDVKM. The CDR3 runs to 12 residues. CDR3 in DNA: TGTGCCAGCAGTTTGGCCGAACCTGAAGCTTTCTTT. It codes for CASSLAEPEAFF.

The chain employs TRBV7-9 and TRBJ2-7; the match to TRBD1 covers 7 bases. Trimming cost V 1 base and J 5 bases; bases outside gene matches: 5. The CDR3 is made up of 14 amino acids. Germline V gene sequence: CDR1 SEHNR, CDR2 FQNEAQ (reference sequence). The CDR3 DNA is TGTGCCAGCAGCTTAGGGCAGGGGGTCAACGAGCAGTACTTC. This gives the protein CASSLGQGVNEQYF.